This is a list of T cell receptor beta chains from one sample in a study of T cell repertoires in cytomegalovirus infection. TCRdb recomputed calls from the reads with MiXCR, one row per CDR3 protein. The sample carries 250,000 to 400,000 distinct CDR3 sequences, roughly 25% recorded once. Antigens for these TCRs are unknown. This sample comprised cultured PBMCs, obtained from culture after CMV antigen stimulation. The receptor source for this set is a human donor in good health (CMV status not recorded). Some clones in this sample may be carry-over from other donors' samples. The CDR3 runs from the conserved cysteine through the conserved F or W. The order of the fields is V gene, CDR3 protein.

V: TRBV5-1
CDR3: CASSRPTGPAGNTEAFF

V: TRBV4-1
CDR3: CASSQVLTYEQYF

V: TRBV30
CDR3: CASRGGPDGNTIYF

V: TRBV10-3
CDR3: CAISEGLAGVSYEQYF

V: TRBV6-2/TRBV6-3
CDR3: CASSESGLAGAEQYF

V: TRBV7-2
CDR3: CASSLGLVNEQFF

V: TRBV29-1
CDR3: CSVKQGAETQYF

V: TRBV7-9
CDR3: CASSKDGGQGGYTF

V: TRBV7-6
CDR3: CASSLDPTGEYGYTF

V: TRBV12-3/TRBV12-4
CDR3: CASSALPNTGELFF

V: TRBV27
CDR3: CASRYGLADYNEQFF

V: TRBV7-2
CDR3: CASSLVGMGGTEAFF

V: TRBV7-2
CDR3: CASSLDSVRDTEAFF

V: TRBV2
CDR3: CARRAGAGYEQYF

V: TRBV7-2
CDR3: CASSNERDSYSPLHF

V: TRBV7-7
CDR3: CASSSQGADTQYF

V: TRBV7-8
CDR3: CASRLQGLAGFEQFF

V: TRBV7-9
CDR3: CASSLVLWGARDTEAFF

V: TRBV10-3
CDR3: CAIRADRVQQYF

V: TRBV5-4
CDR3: CASSRGATATQETQYF

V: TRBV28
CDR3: CASKTWTVAGNTIYF

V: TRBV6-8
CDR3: CASSDPAEANVLTF

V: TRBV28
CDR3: CASSPPGTQYF

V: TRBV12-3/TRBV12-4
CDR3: CASSRRDRDEKLFF

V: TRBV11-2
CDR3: CASSRDAQGANTGELFF

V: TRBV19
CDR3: CASSIEGLAGPGEQYF

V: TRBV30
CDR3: CAWSVSRYEQYF

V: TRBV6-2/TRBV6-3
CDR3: CASMATPVKWPQHF

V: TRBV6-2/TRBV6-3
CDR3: CASSYFRTSGSRGNEQFF

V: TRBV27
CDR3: CASSQTSLPTGELFF

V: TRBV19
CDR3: CASNRRGETQYF

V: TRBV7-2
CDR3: CASSPMDRVVGNTIYF

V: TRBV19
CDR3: CASSILESETQYF

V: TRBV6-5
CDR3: CASSYSGPSYGYTF

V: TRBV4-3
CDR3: CASSQRTSGSDTQYF

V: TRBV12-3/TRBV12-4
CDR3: CASRVFTGELFF

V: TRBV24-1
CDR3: CATSAPGYPYEQYF

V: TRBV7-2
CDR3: CASSGDSSGPEQFF

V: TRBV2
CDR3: CASSAGGLSNQPQHF

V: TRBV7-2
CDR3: CASSYKTGAITGELFF

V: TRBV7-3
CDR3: CASSLWEEGDTQYF

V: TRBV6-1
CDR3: CASAWGGSNTEAFF

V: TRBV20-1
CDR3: CSAIRDRRNQPQHF

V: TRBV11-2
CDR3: CASSPISSAPRTDTQYF

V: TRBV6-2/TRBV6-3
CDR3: CASSSQQDWSVVIRYEQYF

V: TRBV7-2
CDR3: CASSLDWDYTRAQYF

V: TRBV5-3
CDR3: CASSLRTLQGGYTF

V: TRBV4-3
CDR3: CASSQEWQGYNEQFF

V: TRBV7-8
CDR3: CASSLQRSGNLGTEAFF

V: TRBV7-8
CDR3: CASSPERLPYNEQFF

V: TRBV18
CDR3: CASSPRRTGGIPGNTIYF

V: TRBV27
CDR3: CASSLTRARNYGYTF